This T cell receptor beta chain was sequenced during a study of shared clonotypes between healthy human individuals (TCRdb year 2020). For context, the study as a whole: A few men and a couple of women, aged 18 to 49 years, made up the cohort. To estimate repertoire size and how much clonotype sharing occurs between individuals, the study deeply sequenced the blood TCR repertoires of roughly 5 healthy adults. Per donor, three plates each were used for CD4 naive and CD4 memory, two for CD8 naive, and one for CD8 memory. Each donor's leukapheresis produced roughly between roughly 0.9 and 9 billion PBMCs. Libraries were prepared and TCR repertoires were sequenced by different laboratories using diverse techniques, in order to increase sequencing depth and limit assay-specific biases. The paper's findings and limits, for the study overall: Estimated clonotype richness was generally larger for naive than for memory subsets. Sharing across four donors was observed for about 5% of naive CD4, less than 4% of naive CD8, about 2.5% of memory CD4, and about 0.39% of memory CD8 clonotypes. Because the study included a small number of donors, the genetic and exposure-history diversity represented was limited. Incomplete sequencing was indicated by rarefaction of sorted-subset datasets, despite the large sequencing depth. Based on pairwise subsampling, the degree of clonotype sharing among donors was expected to be affected by sequencing depth. Sampling was limited to blood, and TCR repertoires in tissue likely differ from TCR repertoires in blood. Compared with non-shared clonotypes, clonotypes shared by all four sorted-subset donors had higher generation probabilities.

The donors were healthy, HIV-negative adults with no recently reported acute infections or vaccinations. All donors were Caucasian adults living in Nashville, Tennessee, USA. CD4+ T cells were enriched by magnetic negative selection; naive cells were then positively selected on CD45RA, and the negative fraction formed the memory subset. After blood collection by leukapheresis, PBMCs were isolated using Ficoll-Histopaque density gradient centrifugation and then cryopreserved in the vapor phase of liquid nitrogen. Analytical flow cytometry was used to check the purity and quantity of every magnetically sorted T cell population. From each sorted fraction, genomic DNA was isolated and quantified by UV absorbance on a Nanodrop 2000c. V was cut back by 5 bases and J by 4 bases, leaving a gap of 20 bases between them. The CDR3 covers 16 residues, taking in both the cysteine and the phenylalanine. Just CDR3 DNA is preserved here, 48 bases in frame from base 1. For CDR1 and CDR2, the germline V gene lists MNHGY and SAAAGT.

Comments on this clone: Its antigen is still unknown. Within one base of it there is no much larger clone, and no base qualities were kept.

Using the deep immunoSEQ assay, TCR CDR3 regions were amplified from genomic DNA by multiplex PCR. Extracted genomic DNA from each cell subset was distributed evenly across all wells of several immunoSEQ 96-well plates, and each plate was treated as a replicate. For sorted subsets, 150 to 250 ng of genomic DNA, equivalent to roughly 33,000 T cell genomes, went into each replicate PCR. The purified libraries were quantified using a Qubit 3.0 fluorometer, sized with a Bioanalyzer 2100, and then quantified again using the KAPA Library Quantification kit. A separate single-read 150-cycle Illumina NextSeq 550 flow cell was used to sequence each immunoSEQ 96-well plate. In the original analysis: Because the immunoSEQ output held only junctional sequences and lacked quality scores, the filtering could not match the filtering applied to full-length reads. To assign V/J genes and CDR3, sequences were annotated using PyIR, a Python wrapper for IgBLAST v1.9, with IMGT germline references. Reads were filtered out if the reads had weak V/J assignments (E-value above 1e-6), no CDR3, stop codons, out-of-frame junctions, or ambiguous translated residues. V3J clonotypes were defined as sequences sharing an identical inferred V gene, J gene, and CDR3 amino acid sequence. Percentage overlap between repertoires was calculated by dividing the number of shared unique clonotypes by the size of the smaller repertoire. Richness of each repertoire was evaluated using RTK rarefaction, the Chao1 estimator, and Recon v2.1 estimates of unobserved clonotypes. For all TCRbeta clonotypes obtained by the gDNA method from four donors, generation probabilities were computed with OLGA. The table comes from immuneACCESS by way of TCRdb, which keeps in-frame sequences with V and J called. Part of the clones is missing from these tables; in studies checked, under half for an unresolved V gene and the rest for unknown reasons. V and J calls and clone size come straight from that table; D and trimming were deduced from the DNA. For this sample there are some 1,400,000 clones; more than 95% appear just once. The top ten clonotypes cover approximately 1.1% of the sample.

Source material: naive CD4+ T cells sorted from blood. The cell subset or site label, as the study defines it: CD45RA+ positively selected. The rearrangement joined TRBV6-8 to TRBJ1-2; the D gene assignment is ambiguous. This receptor was identified in a man aged 25-45 years in good health. The nucleotide sequence reads as follows: TGTGCCAGCAGTGCTGCTGGACGCTCTAGAACCTATGGCTACACCTTC. Translated, this is CASSAAGRSRTYGYTF.